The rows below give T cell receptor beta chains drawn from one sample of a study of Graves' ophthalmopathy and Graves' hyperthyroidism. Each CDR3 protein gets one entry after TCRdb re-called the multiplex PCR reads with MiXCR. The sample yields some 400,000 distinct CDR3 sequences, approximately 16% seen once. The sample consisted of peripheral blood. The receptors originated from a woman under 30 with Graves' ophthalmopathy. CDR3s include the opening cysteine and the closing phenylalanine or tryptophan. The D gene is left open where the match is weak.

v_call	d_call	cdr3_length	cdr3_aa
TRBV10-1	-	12	CASSSSEGPQHF
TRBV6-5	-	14	CASSYSNLGEKLFF
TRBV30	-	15	CAWSHRASGHQPQHF
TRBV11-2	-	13	CASTTSWGETQYF
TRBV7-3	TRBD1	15	CASSLTPGQGDIQYF
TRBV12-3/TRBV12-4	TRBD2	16	CASSFQSLAGGETQYF
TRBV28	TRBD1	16	CASSPRTGVVKETQYF
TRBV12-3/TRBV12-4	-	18	CASSLQGRIGLGDQPQHF
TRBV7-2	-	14	CASNHRSAPDTQYF
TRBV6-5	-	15	CASSYGGDLNTEAFF
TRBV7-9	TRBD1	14	CASSPNRGRTEAFF
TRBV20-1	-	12	CSVRTENYGYTF
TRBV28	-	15	CASSLSQGTPYEQYF
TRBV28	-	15	CASRTGSWANYGYTF
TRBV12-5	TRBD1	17	CASGDGQGIPGNTEAFF
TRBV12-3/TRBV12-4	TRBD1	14	CASSLAGGSYGYTF
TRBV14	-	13	CASSQLVNTEAFF
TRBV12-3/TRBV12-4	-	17	CASSRPWTVGSSYEQYF
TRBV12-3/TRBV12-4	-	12	CASSFGSTPLHF
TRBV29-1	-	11	CSVEGAYEQYF
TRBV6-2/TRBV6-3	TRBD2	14	CASSLTSGGATQYF
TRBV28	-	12	CASSLKHYGYTF
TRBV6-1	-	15	CASSRPPGVGTEAFF
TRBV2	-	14	CASSEGQGSSPLHF
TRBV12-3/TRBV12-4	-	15	CASSFKSSGEYEQYF
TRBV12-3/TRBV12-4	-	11	CASGDHYGYTF
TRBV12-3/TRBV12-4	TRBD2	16	CASSLASGGRGYEQYF
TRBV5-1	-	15	CASSLGRGSDETQYF
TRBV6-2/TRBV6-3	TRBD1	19	CASSYSMAAGGTSNQPQHF
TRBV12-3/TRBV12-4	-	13	CASSLPGAVGYTF
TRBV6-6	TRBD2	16	CATLRTGGDGANVLTF
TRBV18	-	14	CASSPGTLVYGYTF
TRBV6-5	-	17	CASSYSDRSIAKNIQYF
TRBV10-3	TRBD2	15	CAITPGAGGIHEQYF
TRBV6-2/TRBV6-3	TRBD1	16	CARVQGLFSGANVLTF
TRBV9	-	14	CASSPWGQQETQYF
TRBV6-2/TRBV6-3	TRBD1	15	CASSYRGPGSYEQYF
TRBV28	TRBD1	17	CASSSPRWDRLRGELFF
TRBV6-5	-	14	CASSYVRGNTEAFF
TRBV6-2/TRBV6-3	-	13	CASSYGGRDIQYF
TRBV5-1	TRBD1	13	CASSLQGPFEQYF
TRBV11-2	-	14	CASSLDLKATEAFF
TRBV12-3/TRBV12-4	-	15	CASTSLPELNTEAFF
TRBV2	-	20	CASSEEGTEISGVAKNIQYF
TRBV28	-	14	CASSFVGGGETQYF
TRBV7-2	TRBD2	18	CASSPRTSGNTRGGELFF
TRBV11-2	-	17	CASSSVRVSPRRETQYF
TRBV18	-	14	CASSPQRAEETQYF
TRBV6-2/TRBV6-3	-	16	CASTHGAGRNTGELFF
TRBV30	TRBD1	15	CAWSPGQGNTGELFF
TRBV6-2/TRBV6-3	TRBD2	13	CASPRGGSYEQYF
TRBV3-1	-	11	CASGNRGEAFF
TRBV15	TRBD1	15	CATSRPDRGNYGYTF
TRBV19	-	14	CASRSQSPPYEQYF